A selection of T cell receptor beta chains follows, all from one sample in a study of blood T cell repertoires in COVID-19. TCRdb keeps only in-frame clones here, not all; method: immunoSEQ multiplex PCR. The profile shows nearly 300,000 clones, 88% of them singletons. Sequenced: peripheral blood. The origin of the receptors is a young woman who had recovered from COVID-19. Each CDR3 is given with its conserved first and last residue. Each record gives: D gene, V gene, J gene, clone size, CDR3 protein, CDR3 DNA. D genes are given only for firm matches. Not all rows give a size; the values are once, few, many and, for expanded clones, a class.

>TRBD1|TRBV5-6|TRBJ2-7|few
CASSRGTDYEQYF
TGTGCCAGCAGCCGAGGGACAGACTACGAGCAGTACTTC
>TRBD1|TRBV27|TRBJ1-4|.
CASGSTGVLEKLFF
TGTGCCAGCGGCTCGACAGGGGTACTTGAAAAACTGTTTTTT
>.|TRBV27|TRBJ2-3|.
CASSTGAGETDTQYF
TGTGCCAGCTCCACTGGGGCAGGGGAGACAGATACGCAGTATTTT
>.|TRBV19|TRBJ1-2|.
CASSMTRYGYTF
TGTGCCAGTAGTATGACACGATATGGCTACACCTTC
>.|TRBV28|TRBJ1-1|.
CASTPSVNTEAFF
TGTGCCAGCACTCCCTCGGTGAACACTGAAGCTTTCTTT
>.|TRBV7-6|TRBJ1-3|once
CASSLAQNSGNTIYF
TGTGCCAGCAGCTTAGCACAAAACTCTGGAAACACCATATATTTT
>.|TRBV30|TRBJ2-3|.
CAWSAFQGQADTQYF
TGTGCCTGGAGTGCCTTCCAGGGTCAAGCGGATACGCAGTATTTT
>TRBD1|TRBV5-1|TRBJ2-5|.
CASSPGTVQETQYF
TGCGCCAGCAGCCCGGGGACAGTACAAGAGACCCAGTACTTC
>.|TRBV24-1|TRBJ2-2|few
CATSDDTGELFF
TGTGCCACCAGTGACGACACCGGGGAGCTGTTTTTT
>TRBD1|TRBV7-3|TRBJ2-7|.
CASSLAGTGSSYEQYF
TGTGCCAGCAGCTTAGCTGGGACAGGGAGCTCCTACGAGCAGTACTTC
>TRBD1|TRBV5-6|TRBJ1-1|few
CASSSKKSPDRGTEAFF
TGTGCCAGCAGCTCGAAGAAATCCCCGGACAGGGGAACTGAAGCTTTCTTT
>.|TRBV28|TRBJ1-2|.
CASSFLGTDGYTF
TGTGCCAGCAGTTTTCTAGGAACGGATGGCTACACCTTC
>.|TRBV30|TRBJ1-5|.
CAWSVGTGNSNQPQHF
TGTGCCTGGAGTGTAGGTACAGGCAATAGCAATCAGCCCCAGCATTTT
>.|TRBV7-3|TRBJ1-1|.
CASSPTATFGRAFF
TGTGCCAGCAGCCCAACCGCTACCTTCGGGAGGGCTTTCTTT
>.|TRBV3-1/TRBV3-2|TRBJ2-7|once
CASSQAQGWEQYF
TGTGCCAGCAGCCAAGCCCAGGGCTGGGAGCAGTACTTC
>.|TRBV5-1|TRBJ2-7|.
CASSFGISGDRLTYEQYF
TGCGCCAGCAGCTTCGGAATTTCTGGCGACAGGCTAACCTACGAGCAGTACTTC
>.|TRBV27|TRBJ1-2|.
CASSPHTLPYGYTF
TGTGCCAGCAGTCCCCACACGCTTCCCTATGGCTACACCTTC
>TRBD2|TRBV7-2|TRBJ2-2|.
CASSLGSGGAGELFF
TGTGCCAGCAGCTTAGGCAGCGGGGGGGCCGGGGAGCTGTTTTTT
>.|TRBV4-2|TRBJ2-7|.
CASSQDWRQGLQYF
TGTGCCAGCAGCCAAGATTGGAGACAGGGACTGCAGTACTTC
>.|TRBV4-2|TRBJ1-1|many
CASSQVGGLTEAFF
TGTGCCAGCAGCCAAGTTGGGGGCCTCACTGAAGCTTTCTTT
>.|TRBV19|TRBJ2-7|.
CASSMLRSGSEQYF
TGTGCCAGTAGTATGCTGAGATCGGGGAGCGAGCAGTACTTC
>.|TRBV7-9|TRBJ2-1|.
CASSLYRGGTNNEQFF
TGTGCCAGCAGCTTGTATAGGGGGGGGACCAACAATGAGCAGTTCTTC
>.|TRBV10-2|TRBJ1-2|.
CASATAGVNYGYTF
TGCGCCAGCGCAACCGCAGGGGTTAACTATGGCTACACCTTC
>TRBD2|TRBV9|TRBJ2-5|.
CASSVSGTSGETQYF
TGTGCCAGCAGCGTATCCGGGACTAGCGGGGAGACCCAGTACTTC
>.|TRBV11-2|TRBJ2-1|.
CASSLGGGDWGNEQFF
TGTGCCAGCAGCTTAGGAGGGGGGGATTGGGGCAATGAGCAGTTCTTC
>TRBD2|TRBV19|TRBJ2-7|.
CASSGLASSYEQYF
TGTGCCAGTAGTGGACTAGCGAGCTCCTACGAGCAGTACTTC
>.|TRBV11-2|TRBJ1-3|.
CASSSMDRLTIYF
TGTGCCAGCAGTTCTATGGACAGACTCACCATATATTTT
>.|TRBV2|TRBJ1-2|few
CASSEADMTRFYGYTF
TGTGCCAGCAGTGAAGCGGATATGACGAGGTTCTATGGCTACACCTTC
>.|TRBV5-5|TRBJ1-6|few
CASSLAWAPNSPLHF
TGTGCCAGCAGCTTGGCCTGGGCACCGAATTCACCCCTCCACTTT
>TRBD1|TRBV19|TRBJ1-2|.
CASREQGANYGYTF
TGTGCCAGTAGGGAACAGGGGGCGAACTATGGCTACACCTTC
>.|TRBV7-2|TRBJ1-2|.
CASSPTPNYGYTF
TGTGCCAGCAGCCCAACTCCAAACTATGGCTACACCTTC
>.|TRBV3-1/TRBV3-2|TRBJ1-3|.
CASSQDGTTRNTIYF
TGTGCCAGCAGCCAAGATGGGACAACGAGAAACACCATATATTTT
>TRBD1|TRBV2|TRBJ2-7|.
CASSGGQASYEQYF
TGTGCCAGCAGTGGGGGACAGGCGTCCTACGAGCAGTACTTC
>.|TRBV2|TRBJ2-1|.
CASSTDSIPYNEQFF
TGTGCCAGCAGTACTGACAGCATTCCCTACAATGAGCAGTTCTTC
>.|TRBV5-1|TRBJ2-4|.
CASSLGAGVAKNIQYF
TGCGCCAGCAGCCTGGGGGCGGGGGTGGCCAAAAACATTCAGTACTTC
>.|TRBV28|TRBJ1-2|.
CASRGHKENYGYTF
TGTGCCAGCAGGGGACACAAAGAGAACTATGGCTACACCTTC
>TRBD2|TRBV4-1|TRBJ2-3|.
CASSSRTSGGEDTQYF
TGCGCCAGCAGCTCACGGACTAGCGGGGGGGAAGATACGCAGTATTTT
>TRBD1|TRBV7-2|TRBJ2-2|once
CASSLAGTGAGGELFF
TGTGCCAGCAGCTTAGCCGGGACAGGGGCCGGCGGGGAGCTGTTTTTT
>TRBD1|TRBV5-4|TRBJ1-2|.
CASSLGQGDGYTF
TGTGCCAGCAGCTTAGGACAGGGGGATGGCTACACCTTC
>.|TRBV14|TRBJ1-1|.
CASSHSRVEAFF
TGTGCCAGCAGCCATAGCAGGGTTGAAGCTTTCTTT
>TRBD1|TRBV5-4|TRBJ1-1|once
CASSLGTGLNTEAFF
TGTGCCAGCAGCCTTGGGACAGGTTTGAACACTGAAGCTTTCTTT
>.|TRBV28|TRBJ1-5|.
CASTQGWGNQPQHF
TGTGCCAGCACCCAGGGATGGGGCAATCAGCCCCAGCATTTT
>TRBD1|TRBV5-4|TRBJ2-7|.
CASSSGTEYEQYF
TGTGCCAGCAGCTCAGGGACAGAGTACGAGCAGTACTTC
>.|TRBV6-2/TRBV6-3|TRBJ1-4|.
CASSSAPATNEKLFF
TGTGCCAGCAGTTCCGCACCAGCAACTAATGAAAAACTGTTTTTT
>.|TRBV5-6|TRBJ1-6|many
CASSFSGDGAPLHF
TGTGCCAGCAGCTTCTCCGGAGATGGCGCACCCCTCCACTTT
>.|TRBV7-8|TRBJ2-7|.
CASSSTLASGVDEQYF
TGTGCCAGCAGCTCCACACTAGCGTCAGGGGTTGACGAGCAGTACTTC
>.|TRBV7-8|TRBJ1-6|few
CASSLVGTTNSPLHF
TGTGCCAGCAGCTTAGTGGGGACAACTAATTCACCCCTCCACTTT
>TRBD2|TRBV29-1|TRBJ2-7|few
CSVELAGVPYEQYF
TGCAGCGTTGAGCTAGCGGGGGTCCCTTACGAGCAGTACTTC
>.|TRBV6-5|TRBJ2-7|.
CASRKTGSSYEQYF
TGTGCCAGCAGGAAGACAGGAAGCTCCTACGAGCAGTACTTC
>TRBD1|TRBV5-1|TRBJ1-2|.
CASSLGTGSGYTF
TGCGCCAGCAGCTTAGGGACAGGTAGCGGCTACACCTTC
>TRBD2|TRBV4-1|TRBJ2-1|.
CASSPALAGAYSYNEQFF
TGCGCCAGCAGCCCTGCTCTAGCGGGGGCTTACTCCTACAATGAGCAGTTCTTC
>.|TRBV5-5|TRBJ2-5|.
CASSLVGLDGETQYF
TGTGCCAGCAGCTTAGTCGGACTCGATGGGGAGACCCAGTACTTC
>.|TRBV3-1/TRBV3-2|TRBJ1-3|.
CASSQGSSGNTIYF
TGTGCCAGCAGCCAAGGGAGCTCTGGAAACACCATATATTTT